This T cell receptor beta chain was sequenced in a study of T cells in Graves' hyperthyroidism and ophthalmopathy. A word on this clonotype: Its matching antigen is unknown.

Each diagnosis was grounded in clinical symptoms, serum thyroxine and TRAb, thyroid ultrasound, and orbital computed tomography. The study's findings and limits: Ophthalmopathy onset followed model prediction by a median around six months.

Researchers took RNA transcripts and amplified the TCR beta CDR3 regions from them. A first-round RT-PCR of the TCR CDR3 used the HTBI primer set. TCRdb redid the calling of the multiplex PCR reads with MiXCR, one entry per CDR3 protein. The sample holds 480,000 or so distinct CDR3 sequences; about 46% are singletons and the top ten take around 44%. This CDR3 has 12 amino acids. Germline assignment: CDR1 ENHRY and CDR2 SYGVKD. The sequence was collected from an adult woman with Graves' disease, either hyperthyroidism or ophthalmopathy (not recorded which). This rearrangement joins TRBV10-3 to TRBJ2-7, with D unresolved. Specimen: peripheral blood or thyroid tissue (not recorded which). The CDR3 loop reads CATKVLGYEQYF. For the CDR3, the DNA is TGTGCTACAAAAGTCTTGGGCTACGAGCAGTACTTC.